This entry lists 28 T cell receptor beta chains sequenced from one sample in a study of beta chain features in type 1 diabetes. Broader study findings: Shorter TCRB CDR3s, moderately but significantly so, marked every one of the four CD4+ subsets in Type 1 diabetes patients.

Their target antigens are unknown. Expressed TCRB transcripts were sequenced because the isolated RNA had all been reverse transcribed beforehand. Sequencing was performed with immunoSEQ multiplex PCR; in TCRdb, only in-frame clones are kept and a portion is missing. The sample yields fewer than 300,000 clones, under 13% seen once. Specimen: naive CD4+ T cells from blood. Receptors originate from a young man with type 1 diabetes.

This clone came up a few times. The chain is built from TRBV9 and TRBJ1-6; maybe TRBD1 (6 bases). The germline V gene encodes CDR1 SGDLS and CDR2 YYNGEE. The germline V and J ends were trimmed by 2 bases and 6 bases, with 12 bases remaining between them. The CDR3 is 15 residues long. The CDR3 DNA sequence: TGTGCCAGCAGCGTGATCGGGACAACTAATTCACCCCTCCACTTT. It specifies CASSVIGTTNSPLHF.

This chain connects TRBV6-5 to TRBJ2-3; TRBD1 matches 7 bases. The germline CDR1 and CDR2 sequences are MNHEY and SVGAGI. The V and J ends lost 0 bases and 5 bases, in that order; junction bases with no gene match: 5. The CDR3 totals 15 residues. This CDR3 is CASSYSRGLGDTQYF. CDR3 in DNA: TGTGCCAGCAGTTACTCGAGGGGGCTTGGAGATACGCAGTATTTT.

The chain has TRBV5-1 and TRBJ1-4, with TRBD1 identical over 7 bases. Germline CDR1 and CDR2: SGHRS and YFSETQ. J was trimmed by 5 bases and V by 0 bases; bases with no gene match: 1. There are 14 residues in the CDR3. This CDR3 is CASSLGTGNEKLFF. The CDR3 DNA reads as TGCGCCAGCAGCTTGGGGACAGGAAATGAAAAACTGTTTTTT. The variable domain in full, completed from reference TRBV5-1 and TRBJ1-4, reads KAGVTQTPRYLIKTRGQQVTLSCSPISGHRSVSWYQQTPGQGLQFLFEYFSETQRNKGNFPGRFSGRQFSNSRSEMNVSTLELGDSALYLCASSLGTGNEKLFFGSGTQLSVL.

Only a few counts were recorded for this clone. CDR3 loop: CSAGQTFTDTQYF. DNA for the CDR3: TGCAGCGCTGGACAGACCTTCACAGATACGCAGTATTTT. The chain recombines TRBV29-1 with TRBJ2-3; the D gene is possibly TRBD1 (6 bases). Trimming stripped 7 bases from V and 2 bases from J, with 13 bases between. Germline assignment: CDR1 SQVTM and CDR2 ANQGSEA. The CDR3 runs to 13 residues.

The V call is TRBV5-6, the J call TRBJ1-2; D ambiguous. This CDR3 has 14 residues. Germline V gives CDR1 SGHDT, CDR2 YYEEEE. V lost 2 bases and J 1 base, leaving 9 bases between the germline ends. CDR3 residues: CASSFVEGNYGYTF. CDR3 DNA sequence: TGTGCCAGCAGCTTTGTTGAGGGTAACTATGGCTACACCTTC.

This chain links TRBV28 with TRBJ2-5; 7 bases agree with TRBD1. Per the germline V gene, CDR1 is MDHEN and CDR2 is SYDVKM. This CDR3 contains 16 residues. V gave up 3 bases and J gave up 3 bases; unmatched junction bases: 10. CDR3 sequence: CASSFLGQAAKETQYF. In DNA, the CDR3 is TGTGCCAGCAGTTTCCTCGGACAGGCCGCGAAAGAGACCCAGTACTTC.

The rearrangement links TRBV4-1 to TRBJ2-3, with 12 bases matching TRBD2. Germline assignment: CDR1 MGHRA and CDR2 YSYEKL. Losses at the gene ends were 0 bases for V and 5 bases for J; bases not matched to a gene: 15. The CDR3 loop spans 20 amino acids. CDR3 bases: TGCGCCAGCAGCCAAGATCAAGGTAGTGCTAGCGGGGGGGCCAAAGATACGCAGTATTTT. Its protein is CASSQDQGSASGGAKDTQYF.

This clone turned up a few times. In DNA form, the CDR3 reads TGTGCCAGCAGCTTAGCGTACAGCTCCTACAATGAGCAGTTCTTC. Translating gives CASSLAYSSYNEQFF. The chain recombines TRBV11-1 with TRBJ2-1; D is ambiguous. The V and J ends lost 0 bases and 0 bases respectively, with 6 bases between them. Germline V gene lookup returns CDR1 SGHAT and CDR2 FQDESV (reference sequence). The CDR3 length is 15 residues.

This clone turned up a few times. The chain employs TRBV29-1 and TRBJ2-3; a possible D gene is TRBD2 (5 bases). Trimming pared 6 bases from V and 10 bases from J, leaving 14 bases between. The CDR3 totals 11 residues. Germline CDR1 SQVTM, CDR2 ANQGSEA. The CDR3: CSVDGPEAQYF. The DNA for the CDR3 is TGCAGCGTAGACGGCCCGGAGGCGCAGTATTTT.

V gene TRBV18 combines with J gene TRBJ2-7; the match to TRBD2 covers 8 bases. The CDR3 is 15 amino acids. Per the germline V gene, CDR1 is KGHSH and CDR2 is LQKENI. The J segment lost 11 bases and the V segment lost 1 base, leaving 13 bases of the junction unmatched. The CDR3, as DNA: TGTGCCAGCTCACCACGAGAAGCGGGGGCGAAAGGGGAGTACTTC. Residues: CASSPREAGAKGEYF.

This clone has more than one count but fewer than ten. This chain connects TRBV6-5 to TRBJ2-3; 7 positions agree with TRBD1. The CDR3 has 13 amino acids. From germline, CDR1 is MNHEY and CDR2 SVGAGI. J was trimmed by 3 bases and V by 4 bases; bases with no gene match: 1. The chain's CDR3 is CASSSTGTDTQYF. The CDR3 DNA reads TGTGCCAGCAGTTCGACAGGGACAGATACGCAGTATTTT.

The sample holds a few counts of this clone. Other nucleotide sequences from this sample produce the same CDR3. The V call is TRBV7-2, the J call TRBJ1-5; D is uncertain. From germline, CDR1 is SGHTA and CDR2 FQGNSA. Trimming left V 2 bases short and J 4 bases short, with 3 bases between. The CDR3 is made up of 12 amino acids. CDR3 bases: TGTGCCAGCAGCTTATATAATCAGCCCCAGCATTTT. Amino acid sequence: CASSLYNQPQHF.

There are a few counts of this clone. CDR3 protein: CASRIAGEVHTQYF. DNA for the CDR3: TGTGCCAGCAGAATAGCGGGTGAGGTTCATACGCAGTATTTT. The gene calls are TRBV5-4 and TRBJ2-3, with 7 bases lining up with TRBD2. Trimming took 5 bases from V and 7 from J; bases not matched to a gene: 10. CDR1 and CDR2 from the germline V gene are SGHNT and YYREEE (reference sequence). The length of the CDR3 is 14 residues.

V and J are TRBV5-4 and TRBJ2-3; unclear D gene. The germline gives CDR1 SGHNT, CDR2 YYREEE (reference sequence). Trimming removed 3 bases from V and 6 bases from J, with 5 bases in between. The CDR3 has 11 residues. CDR3 nucleotides: TGTGCCAGCAGCTCCGCGGATACGCAGTATTTT. Its translation is CASSSADTQYF. The full variable domain, with the rest looked up from reference TRBV5-4 and TRBJ2-3, is ETGVTQSPTHLIKTRGQQVTLRCSSQSGHNTVSWYQQALGQGPQFIFQYYREEENGRGNFPPRFSGLQFPNYSSELNVNALELDDSALYLCASSSADTQYFGPGTRLTVL.

This clone occurred a few times. This chain uses TRBV7-2 with TRBJ2-7; 15 bases are a match to TRBD2. This CDR3 has 19 residues. Losses at the gene ends were 3 bases for V and 0 bases for J; bases not matched to a gene: 9. Germline CDR1 reads SGHTA; CDR2 reads FQGNSA. CDR3 amino acids: CASSFPRGTSGGSSYEQYF. The CDR3 DNA reads as TGTGCCAGCAGCTTTCCACGTGGGACTAGCGGGGGGAGCTCCTACGAGCAGTACTTC.

This clone was counted only a few times. CDR3 amino acids: CASSLRTSSTYNEQFF. The CDR3 DNA is TGCGCCAGCAGCCTCAGGACTAGCTCGACCTACAATGAGCAGTTCTTC. The chain employs TRBV5-1 and TRBJ2-1; 8 bases map to TRBD2. J was trimmed by 2 bases and V by 4 bases; bases with no gene match: 8. The V gene's germline CDR1 is SGHRS and CDR2 YFSETQ. The CDR3 contains 16 residues.

The chain combines TRBV5-1 with TRBJ1-4, with TRBD1 identical over 7 bases. After removal of 5 bases from V and 8 bases from J, the junction contained 6 bases not matched to a gene. The CDR3 covers 13 residues. The germline V gene has CDR1 SGHRS and CDR2 YFSETQ. The CDR3 DNA reads TGCGCCAGCAGGGGACAGCATTCCGAAAAACTGTTTTTT. Translating it yields CASRGQHSEKLFF.

This clone was counted a few times. The chain employs TRBV4-3 and TRBJ1-1; D is undetermined. The CDR3 runs to 13 residues. V was clipped by 1 base and J by 4 bases, with 7 bases between them. Germline assignment: CDR1 LGHNA and CDR2 YSLEER. The CDR3 region has the DNA TGCGCCAGCAGCCAAGTGCCGGGCACTGAAGCTTTCTTT. It is translated as CASSQVPGTEAFF.

CDR3 bases: TGTGCCAGCAGCGCCACAGGGGACTCCTACGAGCAGTACTTC. It specifies CASSATGDSYEQYF. The J gene is TRBJ2-7, the V gene TRBV9, with TRBD1 matching over 7 bases. The V and J ends lost 3 bases and 0 bases, in that order; junction bases with no gene match: 3. Germline loops: CDR1 SGDLS, CDR2 YYNGEE. This CDR3 has 14 amino acids.

This chain uses TRBV6-5 with TRBJ2-4; a weak D match, TRBD2 (5 bases). Germline assignment: CDR1 MNHEY and CDR2 SVGAGI. V lost 8 bases and J 0 bases, leaving 11 bases between the germline ends. The CDR3 sequence is 14 residues long. CDR3: CASGLRGAKNIQYF. DNA for the CDR3: TGTGCCAGCGGGCTCCGGGGAGCCAAAAACATTCAGTACTTC.

CDR3 protein: CASSSGIYTEAFF. The CDR3 coding sequence is TGTGCCAGCAGCTCCGGGATCTACACTGAAGCTTTCTTT. The rearrangement uses TRBV7-2 and TRBJ1-1, with no clear D. The CDR3 length is 13 residues. V lost 4 bases and J 3 bases, leaving 9 bases between the germline ends. Germline CDR1 is SGHTA and CDR2 is FQGNSA.

The rearrangement links TRBV29-1 to TRBJ2-6, with 14 bases lining up with TRBD2. The CDR3 extends over 15 amino acids. The junction had 0 bases not matched to a gene; V was cut back by 6 bases and J by 2 bases. CDR1 and CDR2 (germline): SQVTM, ANQGSEA. The CDR3: CSVGLAGAGANVLTF. Written as DNA, the CDR3 is TGCAGCGTGGGACTAGCGGGGGCTGGGGCCAACGTCCTGACTTTC.

The gene calls are TRBV5-1 and TRBJ1-2; D possibly corresponds to TRBD1 (5 bases). The CDR3 is made up of 14 amino acids. Germline values: CDR1 SGHRS, CDR2 YFSETQ. V was pared by 4 bases and J by 8 bases, with 18 bases between. CDR3 loop: CASSGDSSGPGYTF. The CDR3 region has the DNA TGCGCCAGCAGCGGAGACAGTTCGGGCCCCGGCTACACCTTC.

This clone was detected a few times. The rearrangement joins TRBV11-2 to TRBJ2-3, with a weak D call TRBD1 (6 bases). Germline CDR1 reads SGHAT; CDR2 reads FQNNGV. The germline V and J ends were trimmed by 2 bases and 3 bases, with 24 bases remaining between them. The CDR3 runs 19 residues. The CDR3 nucleotides read TGTGCCAGCAGCTTATTGCCCCCGTACAGGGAGAAAGTTACAGATACGCAGTATTTT. Its protein product is CASSLLPPYREKVTDTQYF.

The chain joins TRBV28 to TRBJ1-5; maybe TRBD1 (6 bases). The V end was cut by 8 bases, the J end by 4 bases, with 9 bases between. From germline, CDR1 is MDHEN and CDR2 SYDVKM. The CDR3 covers 12 residues. CDR3 sequence reads: CASRTANQPQHF. CDR3 DNA sequence: TGTGCCAGCCGGACAGCGAATCAGCCCCAGCATTTT.

This chain joins TRBV4-1 and TRBJ2-7, with 8 bases aligning to TRBD1. Germline V lookup: CDR1 MGHRA, CDR2 YSYEKL. This CDR3 is built from 15 residues. With V trimmed by 0 bases and J by 3 bases, 4 bases remained unmatched. This CDR3 reads CASSQDGDRFYEQYF. In DNA, the CDR3 is TGCGCCAGCAGCCAAGATGGGGACAGGTTCTACGAGCAGTACTTC.

This clone was observed a handful of times. This rearrangement joins TRBV5-1 to TRBJ2-1; TRBD2 matches 13 bases. This CDR3 contains 16 residues. The V segment lost 4 bases and the J segment 2 bases; nucleotides outside the gene matches: 3. In germline, CDR1 is SGHRS, CDR2 YFSETQ. The CDR3 is CASSTGTSGAYNEQFF. The CDR3 bases are TGCGCCAGCAGCACCGGGACTAGCGGGGCCTACAATGAGCAGTTCTTC.

This clone has only a few counts. One end of the junction is discordant with germline, which a read error may explain. Written as DNA, the CDR3 is TGTGCCAGCAGTCCTCGACAGGGCTATGTCTACACCTTC. It translates to CASSPRQGYVYTF. The chain recombines TRBV6-5 with TRBJ1-2, with 7 positions matching TRBD1. The CDR3 has 13 residues. In germline, CDR1 is MNHEY, CDR2 SVGAGI.